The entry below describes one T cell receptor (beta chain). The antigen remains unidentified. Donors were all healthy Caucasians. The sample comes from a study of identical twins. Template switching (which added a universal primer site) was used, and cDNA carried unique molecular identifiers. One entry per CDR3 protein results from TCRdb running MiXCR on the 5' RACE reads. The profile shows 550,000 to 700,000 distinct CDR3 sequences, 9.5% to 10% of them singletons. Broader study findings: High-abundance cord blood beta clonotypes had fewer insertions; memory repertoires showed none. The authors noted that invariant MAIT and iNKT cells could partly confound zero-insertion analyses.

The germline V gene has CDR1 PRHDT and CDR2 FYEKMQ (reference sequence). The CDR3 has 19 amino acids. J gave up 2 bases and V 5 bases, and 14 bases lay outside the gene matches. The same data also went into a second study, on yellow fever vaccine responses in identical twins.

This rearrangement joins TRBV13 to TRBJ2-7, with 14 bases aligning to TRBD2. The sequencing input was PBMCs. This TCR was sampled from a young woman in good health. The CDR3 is CASSPPQTSGRAPPYEQYF. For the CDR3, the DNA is TGTGCCAGCAGCCCGCCTCAGACTAGCGGGAGGGCCCCACCCTACGAGCAGTACTTC. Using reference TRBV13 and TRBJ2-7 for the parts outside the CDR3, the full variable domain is AAGVIQSPRHLIKEKRETATLKCYPIPRHDTVYWYQQGPGQDPQFLISFYEKMQSDKGSIPDRFSAQQFSDYHSELNMSSLELGDSALYFCASSPPQTSGRAPPYEQYFGPGTRLTVT.